The source of this T cell receptor (beta chain) is a study of cytomegalovirus exposure and HLA in healthy donors. Study at large: HLA-typed donors contributed some 87 million unique TCRs, which were held in an early data release.

Findings and limits, study-wide: According to a later analysis, most TCR beta chains associated with CMV appeared HLA-restricted.

Trimming removed 4 bases at V and 1 base at J, with 11 bases between. CDR3 length equals 14 residues. Germline V gives CDR1 SGHRS, CDR2 YFSETQ. Regarding this clone: Antigen: not known.

All the people who gave samples were healthy bone marrow donors. Sampled while nominally healthy, donors likely had unrecorded immune exposures. 13 Jbeta primers and 60 Vbeta primers were used for the PCR. This table comes from immunoSEQ multiplex PCR, and its TCRdb copy is limited to in-frame clones, with some not included. Of around 150,000 clones in the sample, 70% are singletons; the top ten hold roughly 4.5%. Sequencing input: PBMCs. J is TRBJ1-1 and V is TRBV5-1; D perhaps matches TRBD1 (6 bases). The sequence was collected from a man younger than 35 in good health and CMV-seropositive. CDR3: CASSTGHPNTEAFF. The DNA of the CDR3 is TGCGCCAGCAGCACGGGACACCCGAACACTGAAGCTTTCTTT.